The 30 T cell receptor beta chains below all came from one sample that was sequenced in a study of blood T cell repertoires in COVID-19. Assay: immunoSEQ multiplex PCR; the TCRdb copy retains only in-frame clones and omits some. Among about 100,000 clones listed, around 85% were seen once. The sequenced material came from peripheral blood. These receptors were taken from a woman aged 70 to 79 with active or convalescent COVID-19.

V usage is TRBV15 and J usage is TRBJ2-6, with D maybe TRBD2 (6 bases). Looked up from germline, CDR1 is LNHNV and CDR2 is YYDKDF (reference sequence). V was pared by 1 base and J by 0 bases, with 16 bases between. The length of the CDR3 is 19 residues. The CDR3 sequence: CATSRVWRGQTSGANVLTF. DNA for the CDR3: TGTGCCACCAGCAGAGTTTGGCGGGGCCAAACCTCTGGGGCCAACGTCCTGACTTTC.

The V call is TRBV7-9, the J call TRBJ2-3; 7 nucleotides line up with TRBD2. The CDR3 loop spans 15 amino acids. Germline V gene lookup returns CDR1 SEHNR and CDR2 FQNEAQ (reference sequence). V shed 2 bases and J 6 bases; nucleotides not matched to a gene: 8. The CDR3 spells CASSLLSGKLDTQYF. The CDR3 DNA reads as TGTGCCAGCAGCTTATTGAGCGGGAAATTGGATACGCAGTATTTT.

V and J are TRBV2 and TRBJ2-3; TRBD1 matches at 11 bases. The germline V gene has CDR1 SNHLY and CDR2 FYNNEI. This CDR3 comprises 15 residues. V dropped 5 bases and J dropped 5; count of bases not matched to a gene: 6. The CDR3 loop is CASSSRDRGLDTQYF. CDR3 nucleotides: TGTGCCAGCAGTTCTCGGGACAGGGGGTTAGATACGCAGTATTTT.

CDR3 coding DNA: TGTGCCAGCAGTGATCGAACCGGGACAGGTTCAGAGCATTTT. Protein product: CASSDRTGTGSEHF. The chain links TRBV6-1 to TRBJ1-5, with 8 bases matching TRBD1. CDR1 MNHNS and CDR2 SASEGT come from the germline V gene. There are 14 residues in the CDR3. Unmatched junction bases numbered 12, after V lost 3 bases and J lost 14 bases.

The chain carries TRBV5-1 and TRBJ1-1, with 7 bases identical to TRBD1. This CDR3 comprises 14 residues. The germline V gene has CDR1 SGHRS and CDR2 YFSETQ. V lost 3 bases and J lost 1; bases outside the gene matches: 3. The CDR3 DNA is TGCGCCAGCAGCTGGGACAGACCGAACACTGAAGCTTTCTTT. Translating gives CASSWDRPNTEAFF.

The rearrangement joins TRBV3-1 (or the pseudogene TRBV3-2) to TRBJ2-1, with 9 bases that match TRBD2. V lost 6 bases, J lost 7 bases, and 7 bases stayed unmatched. There are 14 residues in the CDR3. Germline V lookup: CDR1 LGHDT, CDR2 YNNKEL (reference sequence). The CDR3 spells CASSWAGGVNEQFF. CDR3 coding DNA: TGTGCCAGCAGTTGGGCGGGGGGGGTTAATGAGCAGTTCTTC.

The table lists this clone with a few counts. The chain couples TRBV19 to TRBJ1-5; 7 nucleotides agree with TRBD1. From germline, CDR1 is LNHDA and CDR2 SQIVND (reference sequence). This CDR3 has 14 residues. V was clipped by 4 bases and J by 3 bases; unmatched bases: 3. CDR3: CASSKDRYNQPQHF. CDR3 DNA sequence: TGTGCCAGTAGTAAGGACAGGTACAATCAGCCCCAGCATTTT. The entire variable domain, with the rest obtained from reference TRBV19 and TRBJ1-5, is as follows: DGGITQSPKYLFRKEGQNVTLSCEQNLNHDAMYWYRQDPGQGLRLIYYSQIVNDFQKGDIAEGYSVSREKKESFPLTVTSAQKNPTAFYLCASSKDRYNQPQHFGDGTRLSIL.

CDR3 in DNA: TGTGCCAGCACGCCCGGGGGGAACACTGAAGCTTTCTTT. Translated, it gives CASTPGGNTEAFF. V and J are TRBV2 and TRBJ1-1; TRBD1 might be the D (5 bases). The CDR3 extends over 13 amino acids. Germline V gives CDR1 SNHLY, CDR2 FYNNEI. V lost 7 bases and J 1 base, leaving 10 bases between the germline ends.

The V call is TRBV28, the J call TRBJ2-3, with 9 bases lining up with TRBD2. The germline V gene encodes CDR1 MDHEN and CDR2 SYDVKM. CDR3 length: 14 amino acids. V was pared by 8 bases and J by 6 bases, with 9 bases of the junction left unmatched. The CDR3 DNA is TGTGCCAGCGGACGATATAGCGGGGGTGATACGCAGTATTTT. Protein: CASGRYSGGDTQYF.

CDR3 region: CASSELGGGNTDTQYF. Written as DNA, the CDR3 is TGTGCCAGCAGTGAATTGGGCGGGGGGAACACAGATACGCAGTATTTT. This chain joins TRBV2 and TRBJ2-3; TRBD2 aligns across 8 bases. Germline V gives CDR1 SNHLY, CDR2 FYNNEI. V trimming: 2 bases; J trimming: 2 bases; junction bases outside the gene matches: 6. The CDR3 loop spans 16 amino acids.

J is TRBJ1-5 and V is TRBV19, with D tentatively TRBD1 (5 bases). Germline CDR1 is LNHDA and CDR2 is SQIVND (reference sequence). Deletions cut 5 bases from V and 5 bases from J, with 19 bases between. This CDR3 contains 16 residues. Here the CDR3 DNA reads TGTGCCAGTAGTGTCTCTTTGGGGCTTCGGGATCAGCCCCAGCATTTT. It codes for CASSVSLGLRDQPQHF. The variable domain in full, completed from reference TRBV19 and TRBJ1-5, reads DGGITQSPKYLFRKEGQNVTLSCEQNLNHDAMYWYRQDPGQGLRLIYYSQIVNDFQKGDIAEGYSVSREKKESFPLTVTSAQKNPTAFYLCASSVSLGLRDQPQHFGDGTRLSIL.

The V gene is TRBV7-9, the J gene TRBJ1-6, with unresolved D. Germline V lookup: CDR1 SEHNR, CDR2 FQNEAQ (reference sequence). V was clipped by 1 base and J by 7 bases, with 5 bases between them. The CDR3 covers 13 residues. The CDR3 reads CASSLGGNSPLHF. For the CDR3, the DNA is TGTGCCAGCAGCTTAGGCGGGAATTCACCCCTCCACTTT.

The V gene is TRBV6-5, the J gene TRBJ2-7, with D tentatively TRBD1 (6 bases). V was clipped by 6 bases and J by 4 bases, with 13 bases between them. In germline, CDR1 is MNHEY, CDR2 SVGAGI. The CDR3 has 13 residues. The CDR3 here is CASSRTVDYEQYF. The CDR3 region has the DNA TGTGCCAGCAGCCGGACAGTAGATTACGAGCAGTACTTC.

The chain recombines TRBV5-5 with TRBJ1-1; D is uncertain. The CDR3 covers 13 residues. Deletions cut 0 bases from V and 3 bases from J, with 6 bases between. Germline CDR1 reads SGHKS; CDR2 reads YYEKEE (reference sequence). The chain's CDR3 is CASSLARYTEAFF. The CDR3 region has the DNA TGTGCCAGCAGCTTGGCGAGGTACACTGAAGCTTTCTTT.

V gene TRBV9 combines with J gene TRBJ2-3; the D is unclear. The CDR3 contains 15 residues. V was trimmed by 0 bases and J by 4 bases, leaving 12 bases between them. Germline CDR1 SGDLS, CDR2 YYNGEE. The CDR3 loop reads CASSVVSSSSDTQYF. DNA for the CDR3: TGTGCCAGCAGCGTAGTGAGTAGTTCGTCAGATACGCAGTATTTT.

In regard to this clone: It is unclear where the CDR3 begins or ends on the DNA, so no DNA is shown, and the CDR3 is as TCRdb lists it. V usage is TRBV21-1 and J usage is TRBJ2-1; TRBD1, the table's D call, was not compared with the DNA. TRBV21-1 is deemed a pseudogene. The CDR3 sequence runs 17 residues, both termini included. The CDR3 loop reads CASSTKVGQGAWNEQFF.

The rearrangement links TRBV7-8 to TRBJ2-3; TRBD2 matches at 8 bases. V was pared by 1 base and J by 0 bases, with 6 bases of the junction left unmatched. The CDR3 length is 17 residues. Germline V gene sequence: CDR1 SGHVS, CDR2 FQNEAQ. Written as DNA, the CDR3 is TGTGCCAGCAGCTTAGGCGGGGGGTTTACTAGCACAGATACGCAGTATTTT. This gives the protein CASSLGGGFTSTDTQYF.

This clone appeared once. V and J are TRBV7-2 and TRBJ1-4; no definite D call. V lost 3 bases, J lost 7 bases, and 18 bases lay in between. This CDR3 contains 16 residues. From germline, CDR1 is SGHTA and CDR2 FQGNSA. This chain's CDR3 is CASSLGGRSFGEKLFF. The CDR3 DNA reads TGTGCCAGCAGCTTGGGAGGGAGAAGTTTCGGTGAAAAACTGTTTTTT.

The chain links TRBV2 to TRBJ2-1, with 13 nucleotides matching TRBD2. The CDR3 extends over 15 amino acids. The J segment lost 9 bases and the V segment lost 6 bases, leaving 8 bases of the junction unmatched. Germline CDR1 reads SNHLY; CDR2 reads FYNNEI. CDR3 sequence (DNA): TGTGCCAGCAGGCAAACTAGCGGGGGGGCTAGTGAGCAGTTCTTC. Translated: CASRQTSGGASEQFF.

This clone was observed a single time. The chain joins TRBV3-1 (or the pseudogene TRBV3-2) to TRBJ2-2; D perhaps matches TRBD2 (5 bases). CDR1 is LGHDT, CDR2 YNNKEL, per germline (reference sequence). The V and J ends lost 8 bases and 2 bases respectively, with 15 bases between them. The CDR3 runs to 15 residues. Here the CDR3 DNA reads TGTGCCAGCCGTACCGGGGAGATAAACACCGGGGAGCTGTTTTTT. It codes for CASRTGEINTGELFF.

This clone has just a few counts. J is TRBJ2-7 and V is TRBV5-1; 10 bases are a match to TRBD1. Germline V gene data show CDR1 as SGHRS and CDR2 as YFSETQ. V lost 0 bases and J lost 5; bases outside the gene matches: 5. This CDR3 has 15 amino acids. CDR3 bases: TGCGCCAGCAGCTTGGTGGGACAGGGGAGGGACGAGCAGTACTTC. Translated: CASSLVGQGRDEQYF.

V is TRBV7-9 and J is TRBJ1-1, with D uncertain. Trimming took off 1 base at V and 1 base at J, with 10 bases between the two ends. Germline CDR1 reads SEHNR; CDR2 reads FQNEAQ (reference sequence). CDR3 length: 15 residues. CDR3 in amino acids: CASSLGAARNTEAFF. The DNA for the CDR3 is TGTGCCAGCAGCTTAGGGGCAGCTCGGAACACTGAAGCTTTCTTT.

V gene TRBV10-3 combines with J gene TRBJ2-3, with TRBD2 matching over 15 bases. Germline CDR1 and CDR2: ENHRY and SYGVKD. This CDR3 is 18 amino acids long. Germline trimming cut 10 bases from V and 1 base from J; bases unmatched to any gene: 12. For the CDR3, the DNA is TGTGCCAGTCGGCCGGGACTAGCGGGGGGACAGGGCACAGATACGCAGTATTTT. It translates to CASRPGLAGGQGTDTQYF.

The genes are TRBV6-5 and TRBJ2-7; 11 bases are shared with TRBD1. V lost 5 bases to trimming and J lost 2 bases; unmatched junction nucleotides: 2. The CDR3 totals 14 residues. Germline CDR1 is MNHEY and CDR2 is SVGAGI. CDR3 sequence reads: CASSPGQGAYEQYF. CDR3 in DNA: TGTGCCAGCAGTCCGGGACAGGGGGCCTACGAGCAGTACTTC.

The chain joins TRBV28 to TRBJ2-7; a weak D match, TRBD1 (5 bases). Germline CDR1 MDHEN, CDR2 SYDVKM. This CDR3 has 14 amino acids. The germline V and J ends were trimmed by 7 bases and 1 base, with 14 bases remaining between them. The CDR3 coding sequence is TGTGCCAGCAAAAAAGAGACAGCATCCTACGAGCAGTACTTC. Its protein product is CASKKETASYEQYF.

The rearrangement joins TRBV5-5 to TRBJ2-1, with D tentatively TRBD2 (5 bases). CDR1 SGHKS and CDR2 YYEKEE come from the germline V gene (reference sequence). Trimming removed 3 bases from V and 3 bases from J, with 16 bases in between. The CDR3 totals 16 residues. CDR3 residues: CASSSTLAVNYNEQFF. The CDR3 coding sequence is TGTGCCAGCAGCTCCACCCTAGCAGTTAACTACAATGAGCAGTTCTTC.

The chain uses TRBV15 and TRBJ1-1, with D perhaps matching TRBD1 (6 bases). The CDR3 runs to 13 residues. V was trimmed by 1 base and J by 7 bases, leaving 10 bases between them. Germline CDR1 LNHNV, CDR2 YYDKDF (reference sequence). The CDR3 spells CATSRVQGNEAFF. Written as DNA, the CDR3 is TGTGCCACCAGCAGAGTTCAGGGGAATGAAGCTTTCTTT.

CDR3 in amino acids: CASSHLPSSGNTIYF. In DNA form, the CDR3 reads TGCGCCAGCAGCCACCTACCTTCCTCTGGAAACACCATATATTTT. The chain recombines TRBV4-3 with TRBJ1-3; D not certain. CDR1 is LGHNA and CDR2 is YSLEER in the germline V gene. The CDR3 sequence is 15 residues long. V was cut by 3 bases and J by 0 bases, with 9 bases left in between.

Only one count was recorded for this clone. The V and J genes are TRBV6-2 or TRBV6-3 and TRBJ1-1; 8 positions match TRBD1. The CDR3 runs 13 residues. The ends lost 5 bases at V and 5 bases at J; junction bases unmatched: 4. Looked up from germline, CDR1 is MNHEY and CDR2 is SVGEGT. This chain's CDR3 is CASSDRGRTEAFF. Here the CDR3 DNA reads TGTGCCAGCAGTGACAGGGGCAGAACTGAAGCTTTCTTT.

In nucleotides, the CDR3 is TGTGCCAGCTCACCAGAGACTAGCGGGAGCACAGATACGCAGTATTTT. Translation gives CASSPETSGSTDTQYF. The chain carries TRBV18 and TRBJ2-3; TRBD2 agrees at 10 bases. From germline, CDR1 is KGHSH and CDR2 LQKENI. V shed 2 bases, J shed 0 bases, and the junction held 2 bases outside the gene matches. This CDR3 spans 16 amino acids.